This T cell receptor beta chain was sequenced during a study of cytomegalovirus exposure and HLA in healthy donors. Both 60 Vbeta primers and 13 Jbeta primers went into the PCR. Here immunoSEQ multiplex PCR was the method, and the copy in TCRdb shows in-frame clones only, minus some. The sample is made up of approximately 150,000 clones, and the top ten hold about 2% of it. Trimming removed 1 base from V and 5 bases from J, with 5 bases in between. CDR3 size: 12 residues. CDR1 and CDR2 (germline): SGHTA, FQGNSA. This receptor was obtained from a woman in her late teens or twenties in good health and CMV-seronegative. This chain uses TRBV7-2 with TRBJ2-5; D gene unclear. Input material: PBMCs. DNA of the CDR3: TGTGCCAGCAGCTTAGTATTGGAGACCCAGTACTTC. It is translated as CASSLVLETQYF.